This note documents a single T cell receptor (beta chain) sequence. The sample holds a few counts of this clonotype. Its recognized antigen is unknown. No much larger clone is present one base from it, and per-base qualities are unavailable. Libraries were built with RT-PCR. The instrument given in TCRdb is Illumina HiSeq 2500. TCRdb reran the public reads through fastp at Q25 and MiXCR, keeping productive beta chains. Identical CDR3 protein sequences are pooled into one entry, listed with their most common genes and DNA. The sample includes roughly 670,000 distinct CDR3 sequences, with 14% observed a single time. Of the sample, 7.6% falls within the top ten clones. There are 15 amino acids in the CDR3, from cysteine to phenylalanine inclusive. Kept here is only the CDR3 DNA, which spans 45 bases and is read in frame from base 1. CDR1 is given as SGHDT and CDR2 as YYEEEE, both from the germline V gene. The germline V end is reduced by 1 base and the J end by 7 bases; junction bases left unmatched: 4.

This sample stems from a study of response to subunit inactivated influenza vaccine (dated by TCRdb to about 2018). Notes on the research overall: To follow how T cells responded to a trivalent subunit inactivated influenza vaccine, the researchers relied on deep quantitative profiling of the T cell receptor repertoire. Overall results and qualifications from the work: It was suggested by the authors that each seasonal influenza vaccination may recruit only a limited number of new T cells.

This TCR was sampled from a man aged 50-59 years who received an inactivated influenza vaccine. Donor details come from another sample of the same person, matched by shared clones. Source: PBMCs from blood, taken 14 to 15 days before vaccination. The chain employs TRBV5-6 and TRBJ2-2; 10 bases in the middle match TRBD2. DNA sequence: TGTGCCAGCAGCTTGCTAGCGGGGGCTGGCGGGGAGCTGTTTTTT. It translates to CASSLLAGAGGELFF.